This entry lists 11 T cell receptor beta chains sequenced from one sample in a study of blood T cell repertoires in COVID-19. The table came from immunoSEQ multiplex PCR; TCRdb's copy has only in-frame clones and leaves some out. The sample shows hundreds of thousands of clones, about nine tenths of them seen only once. Sequencing used peripheral blood. These receptors all stem from a woman aged 70-85 years with COVID-19, enrolled during active disease.

The chain links TRBV3-1 (or the pseudogene TRBV3-2) to TRBJ2-5, with 10 bases aligning to TRBD1. There are 16 residues in the CDR3. Germline CDR1 LGHDT, CDR2 YNNKEL (reference sequence). V dropped 1 base and J dropped 3; count of bases not matched to a gene: 5. In DNA form, the CDR3 reads TGTGCCAGCAGCCAAGCCTTGACAGGGGGCGAAGAGACCCAGTACTTC. Translation gives CASSQALTGGEETQYF.

The J gene is TRBJ2-1, the V gene TRBV9; D ambiguous. V lost 0 bases, J lost 5 bases, and 9 bases lay in between. The CDR3 covers 14 residues. Germline lookup yields CDR1 SGDLS and CDR2 YYNGEE. The CDR3 DNA follows: TGTGCCAGCAGCGTAGGTAGCACCAACAATGAGCAGTTCTTC. Amino acid sequence: CASSVGSTNNEQFF.

The chain employs TRBV19 and TRBJ1-2, with 7 bases aligning to TRBD1. The length of the CDR3 is 12 residues. Germline V gene sequence: CDR1 LNHDA, CDR2 SQIVND (reference sequence). V lost 8 bases, J lost 4 bases, and 4 bases stayed unmatched. The CDR3 DNA follows: TGTGCCAGTTCAAGACAGGGCTATGGCTACACCTTC. This codes for CASSRQGYGYTF.

This sequence joins TRBV11-2 and TRBJ2-7; 9 nucleotides align to TRBD1. The CDR3 is 16 residues long. Germline loops: CDR1 SGHAT, CDR2 FQNNGV. Trimming at V came to 3 bases and at J to 0 bases, leaving 6 bases not matched to a gene. CDR3 sequence reads: CASSFEGTGSSYEQYF. The CDR3 DNA follows: TGTGCCAGCAGCTTTGAGGGGACAGGGAGCTCCTACGAGCAGTACTTC.

The chain combines TRBV19 with TRBJ1-2; the match to TRBD1 covers 7 bases. Germline CDR1 LNHDA, CDR2 SQIVND (reference sequence). After removal of 5 bases from V and 2 bases from J, the junction contained 2 bases not matched to a gene. This CDR3 contains 13 residues. For the CDR3, the DNA is TGTGCCAGTAGTCAGGACAGGAACTATGGCTACACCTTC. Translating gives CASSQDRNYGYTF.

CDR3 coding DNA: TGTGCCAGCAAACGGGATGCGAACACCGGGGAGCTGTTTTTT. This codes for CASKRDANTGELFF. This chain connects TRBV2 to TRBJ2-2; D might be TRBD2 (5 bases). The CDR3 is 14 amino acids. The V end lost 7 bases, the J end lost 0 bases, and 9 bases lay between the germline ends. The germline gives CDR1 SNHLY, CDR2 FYNNEI. Looking up the rest from reference TRBV2 and TRBJ2-2 gives the full variable domain: EPEVTQTPSHQVTQMGQEVILRCVPISNHLYFYWYRQILGQKVEFLVSFYNNEISEKSEIFDDQFSVERPDGSNFTLKIRSTKLEDSAMYFCASKRDANTGELFFGEGSRLTVL.

This sequence joins TRBV12-3 or TRBV12-4 and TRBJ1-5; tentative D call: TRBD1 (5 bases). V dropped 10 bases and J dropped 5 bases, with 12 bases sitting between them. The CDR3 covers 12 residues. DNA for the CDR3: TGTGCCATCGGGGGAAGAGATCAGCCCCAGCATTTT. Residues: CAIGGRDQPQHF.

Here the CDR3 DNA reads TGCGCCACCTGTGGACAGGGAGGGTATCAGCCCCAGCATTTT. Its protein is CATCGQGGYQPQHF. The rearrangement links TRBV10-1 to TRBJ1-5, with 8 bases aligning to TRBD1. CDR1 and CDR2 from the germline V gene are WNHNN and SYGVQD (reference sequence). The CDR3 runs to 14 residues. The V gene end was trimmed by 10 bases and the J gene end by 5 bases; junction bases not matched to a gene: 10.

This chain joins TRBV10-3 and TRBJ1-2, with 7 bases identical to TRBD1. The CDR3 contains 13 residues. After removal of 9 bases from V and 8 bases from J, the junction contained 12 bases not matched to a gene. CDR1 ENHRY and CDR2 SYGVKD come from the germline V gene. The CDR3 here is CAITTDRDRGYTF. The CDR3 coding sequence is TGTGCCATAACGACCGACAGGGATCGCGGCTACACCTTC.

The chain employs TRBV5-1 and TRBJ2-3; 8 bases are shared with TRBD2. Per germline, CDR1 SGHRS and CDR2 YFSETQ. The length of the CDR3 is 16 residues. The J segment lost 2 bases and the V segment lost 0 bases, leaving 5 bases of the junction unmatched. In DNA, the CDR3 is TGCGCCAGCAGCTTGGTTGGCGGGGGGTTCACAGATACGCAGTATTTT. Amino acid sequence: CASSLVGGGFTDTQYF.

The V call is TRBV21-1, the J call TRBJ2-5; the table's D call, TRBD1, was not checked against the DNA. TRBV21-1 is a documented pseudogene. The CDR3 consists of 16 residues. CDR3 nucleotides: TGTGCCAGCAGCAAAAAAGGTCGGGCAAGGGGGGAGACCCAGTACTTC. Its protein is CASSKKGRARGETQYF.